The clone carrying this TCR beta chain was recorded once. Authors' processing steps: The assay estimated nucleated cells by amplifying reference gene primers. Produced via immunoSEQ multiplex PCR; TCRdb's table is partial and in-frame only. V and J calls and clone size are those listed in that table; D and trimming were worked out from the DNA. The sample records under 400,000 clones, 90% being singletons. CDR1 SGHTA and CDR2 FQGNSA come from the germline V gene. The CDR3 has 14 residues. These data originate in a study of blood T cell repertoires in COVID-19. Study overall: COVID-19 samples from acute and convalescent phases originated in the United States, Italy and Spain. The analysed material was cDNA or gDNA that came from T cells, B-cell-depleted T cells, or PBMCs.

The sample consisted of peripheral blood. The receptor was derived from a man younger than 35 with active or convalescent COVID-19. The V gene is TRBV7-2, the J gene TRBJ2-1; 9 positions agree with TRBD2. In DNA form, the CDR3 reads TGTGCTGGCGGGCTAGCGGGACTTTACAATGAGCAGTTCTTC. Its protein is CAGGLAGLYNEQFF.